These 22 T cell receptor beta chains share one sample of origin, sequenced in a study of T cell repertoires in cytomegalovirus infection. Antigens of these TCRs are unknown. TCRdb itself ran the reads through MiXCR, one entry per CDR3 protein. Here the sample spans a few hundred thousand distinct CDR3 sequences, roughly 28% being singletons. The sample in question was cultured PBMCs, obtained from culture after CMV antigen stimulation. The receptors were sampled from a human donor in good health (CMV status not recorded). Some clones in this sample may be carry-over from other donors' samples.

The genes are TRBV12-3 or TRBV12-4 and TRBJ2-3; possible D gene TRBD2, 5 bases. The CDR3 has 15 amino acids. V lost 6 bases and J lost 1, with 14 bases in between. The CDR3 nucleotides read TGTGCCAGCAGCCTGACCCCGGAGGGCACAGATACGCAGTATTTT. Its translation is CASSLTPEGTDTQYF.

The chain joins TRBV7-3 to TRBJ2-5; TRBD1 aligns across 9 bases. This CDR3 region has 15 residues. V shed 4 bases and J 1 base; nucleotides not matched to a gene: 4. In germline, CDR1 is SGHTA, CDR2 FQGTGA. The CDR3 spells CASSWGTGIQETQYF. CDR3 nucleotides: TGTGCCAGCAGCTGGGGGACAGGGATCCAAGAGACCCAGTACTTC.

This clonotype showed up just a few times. CDR3 protein: CASGLVRNQPQHF. In nucleotides, the CDR3 is TGTGCTAGTGGTTTGGTACGAAATCAGCCCCAGCATTTT. This chain uses TRBV12-5 with TRBJ1-5; no clear D. The germline V and J ends were trimmed by 0 bases and 4 bases, with 4 bases remaining between them. CDR1 LGHNT and CDR2 FRNRAP come from the germline V gene. The CDR3 is 13 amino acids.

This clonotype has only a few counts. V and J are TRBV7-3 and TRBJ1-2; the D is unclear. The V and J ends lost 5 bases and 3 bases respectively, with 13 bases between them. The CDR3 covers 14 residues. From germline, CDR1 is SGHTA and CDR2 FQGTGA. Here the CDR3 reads CASSPKGQDYGYTF. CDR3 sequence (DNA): TGTGCCAGCAGCCCCAAGGGTCAGGACTATGGCTACACCTTC.

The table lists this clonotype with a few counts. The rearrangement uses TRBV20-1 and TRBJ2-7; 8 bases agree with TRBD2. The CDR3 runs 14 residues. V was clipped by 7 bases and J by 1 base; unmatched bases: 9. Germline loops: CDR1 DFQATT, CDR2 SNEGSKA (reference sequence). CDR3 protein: CSVPGGGTSYEQYF. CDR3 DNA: TGCAGTGTACCGGGGGGGGGGACTTCCTACGAGCAGTACTTC.

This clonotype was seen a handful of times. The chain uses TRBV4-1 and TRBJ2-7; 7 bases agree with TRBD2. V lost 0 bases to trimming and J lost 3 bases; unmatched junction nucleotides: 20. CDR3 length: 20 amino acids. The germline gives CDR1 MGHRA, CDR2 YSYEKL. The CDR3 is CASSQDPPDNYERGFYEQYF. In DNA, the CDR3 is TGCGCCAGCAGCCAAGATCCCCCGGATAACTACGAGCGGGGATTCTACGAGCAGTACTTC.

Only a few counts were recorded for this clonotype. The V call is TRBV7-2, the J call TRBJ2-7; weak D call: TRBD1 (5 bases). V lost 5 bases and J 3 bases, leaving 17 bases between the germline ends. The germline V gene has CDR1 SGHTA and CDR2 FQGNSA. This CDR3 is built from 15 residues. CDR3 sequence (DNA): TGTGCCAGCAGCCCTGGCAGACAGATCGACTACGAGCAGTACTTC. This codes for CASSPGRQIDYEQYF.

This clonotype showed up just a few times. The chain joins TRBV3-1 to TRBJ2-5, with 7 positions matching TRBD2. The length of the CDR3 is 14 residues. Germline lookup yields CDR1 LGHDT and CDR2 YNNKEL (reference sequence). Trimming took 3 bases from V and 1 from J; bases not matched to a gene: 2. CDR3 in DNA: TGTGCCAGCAGCCACGGGGGGAGCCAAGAGACCCAGTACTTC. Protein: CASSHGGSQETQYF.

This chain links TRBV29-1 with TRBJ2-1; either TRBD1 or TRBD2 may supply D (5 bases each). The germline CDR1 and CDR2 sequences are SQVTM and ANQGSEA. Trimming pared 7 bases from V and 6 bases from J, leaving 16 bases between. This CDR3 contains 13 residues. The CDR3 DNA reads TGCAGCGGTAGGGACGGAGAGTTCAATGAGCAGTTCTTC. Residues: CSGRDGEFNEQFF.

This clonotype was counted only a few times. CDR3: CAISEMRESSGNTIYF. Written as DNA, the CDR3 is TGTGCCATCAGTGAGATGAGGGAGAGCTCTGGAAACACCATATATTTT. This sequence joins TRBV10-3 and TRBJ1-3, with D unresolved. Trimming removed 2 bases at V and 0 bases at J, with 11 bases between. This CDR3 is built from 16 residues. Germline V lookup: CDR1 ENHRY, CDR2 SYGVKD.

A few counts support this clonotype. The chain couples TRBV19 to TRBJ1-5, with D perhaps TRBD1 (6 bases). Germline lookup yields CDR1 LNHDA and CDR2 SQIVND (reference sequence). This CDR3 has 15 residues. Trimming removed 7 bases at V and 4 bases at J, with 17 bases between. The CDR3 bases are TGTGCCAGTAACGGCGGGGGGGCTGGAAATCAGCCCCAGCATTTT. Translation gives CASNGGGAGNQPQHF.

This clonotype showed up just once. CDR3 bases: TGTGCCAGCAGCTTAGCGTTCGGGGTACAAGCTTTCTTT. This sequence encodes CASSLAFGVQAFF. The chain recombines TRBV7-3 with TRBJ1-1; D ambiguous. CDR1 is SGHTA and CDR2 is FQGTGA in the germline V gene. The length of the CDR3 is 13 residues. Trimming took off 2 bases at V and 9 bases at J, with 13 bases between the two ends.

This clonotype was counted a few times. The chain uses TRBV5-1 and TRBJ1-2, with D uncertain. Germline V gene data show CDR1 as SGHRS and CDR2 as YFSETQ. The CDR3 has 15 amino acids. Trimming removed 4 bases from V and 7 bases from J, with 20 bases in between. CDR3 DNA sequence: TGCGCCAGCAGCAAAGACCCGCCGGGAATGGGTGGCTACACCTTC. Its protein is CASSKDPPGMGGYTF.

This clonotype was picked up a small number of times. For the CDR3, the DNA is TGCAGTGCTAGAGATGTTTCCCCGCAGGTTTGGGGAAGCACAGATACGCAGTATTTT. Its translation: CSARDVSPQVWGSTDTQYF. The chain recombines TRBV20-1 with TRBJ2-3; D remains ambiguous. Germline values: CDR1 DFQATT, CDR2 SNEGSKA (reference sequence). The CDR3 contains 19 residues. V was trimmed by 0 bases and J by 0 bases, leaving 22 bases between them.

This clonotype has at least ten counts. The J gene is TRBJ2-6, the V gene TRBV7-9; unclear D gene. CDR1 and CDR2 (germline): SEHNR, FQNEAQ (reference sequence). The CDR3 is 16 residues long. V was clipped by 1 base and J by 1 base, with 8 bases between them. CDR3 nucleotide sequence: TGTGCCAGCAGCTTAGATGCCACATCTGGGGCCAACGTCCTGACTTTC. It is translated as CASSLDATSGANVLTF.

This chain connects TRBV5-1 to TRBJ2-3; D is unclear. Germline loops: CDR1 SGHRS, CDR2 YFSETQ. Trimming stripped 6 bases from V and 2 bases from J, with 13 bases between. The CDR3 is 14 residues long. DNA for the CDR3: TGCGCCAGCACCCCGACGGGTGACACAGATACGCAGTATTTT. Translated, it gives CASTPTGDTDTQYF.

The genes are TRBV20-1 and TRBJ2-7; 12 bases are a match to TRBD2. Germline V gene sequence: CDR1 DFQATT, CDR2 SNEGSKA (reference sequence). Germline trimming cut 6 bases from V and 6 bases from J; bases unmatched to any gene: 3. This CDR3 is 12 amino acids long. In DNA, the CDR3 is TGCAGTGCCAAGACTAGCGGGGGCGAGCAGTACTTC. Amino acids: CSAKTSGGEQYF.

Written as DNA, the CDR3 is TGTGCCAGCAGTTACTCCGCCGGCGGAAATCAGCCCCAGCATTTT. Its translation: CASSYSAGGNQPQHF. The V gene is TRBV6-2 or TRBV6-3, the J gene TRBJ1-5; D remains ambiguous. Between the trimmed V and J ends, which lost 0 bases and 4 bases, there was a span of 10 bases. The CDR3 is 15 amino acids. Germline loops: CDR1 MNHEY, CDR2 SVGEGT.

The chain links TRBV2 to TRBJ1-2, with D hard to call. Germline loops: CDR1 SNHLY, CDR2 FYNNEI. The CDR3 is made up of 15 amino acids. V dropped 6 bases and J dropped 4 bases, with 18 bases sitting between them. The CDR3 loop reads CASREIRQPSYGYTF. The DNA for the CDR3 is TGTGCCAGCAGGGAGATCCGACAACCAAGCTATGGCTACACCTTC.

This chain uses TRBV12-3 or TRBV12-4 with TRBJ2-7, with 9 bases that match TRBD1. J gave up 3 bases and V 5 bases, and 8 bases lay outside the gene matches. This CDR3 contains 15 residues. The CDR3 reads CASSPLTGGIYEQYF. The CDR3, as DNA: TGTGCCAGCAGTCCGTTGACAGGGGGAATCTACGAGCAGTACTTC.

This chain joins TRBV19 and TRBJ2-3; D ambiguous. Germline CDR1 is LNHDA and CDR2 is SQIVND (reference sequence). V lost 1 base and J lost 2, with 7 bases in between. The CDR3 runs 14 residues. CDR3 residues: CASSIGYSTDTQYF. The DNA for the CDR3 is TGTGCCAGTAGTATAGGTTATTCCACAGATACGCAGTATTTT.

CDR3 bases: TGTGCCAGCAGCTTACAGGGGGCTGGGCGGACCCAGTACTTC. Translation: CASSLQGAGRTQYF. The chain employs TRBV11-2 and TRBJ2-5; 8 bases line up with TRBD1. This CDR3 is 14 amino acids long. Unmatched junction bases numbered 6, after V lost 2 bases and J lost 7 bases. Germline V gene sequence: CDR1 SGHAT, CDR2 FQNNGV. The whole variable domain, remainder taken from reference TRBV11-2 and TRBJ2-5, is EAGVAQSPRYKIIEKRQSVAFWCNPISGHATLYWYQQILGQGPKLLIQFQNNGVVDDSQLPKDRFSAERLKGVDSTLKIQPAKLEDSAVYLCASSLQGAGRTQYFGPGTRLLVL.